These 13 T cell receptor beta chains share one sample of origin, sequenced in a study of shared clonotypes between healthy human individuals. The assay was immunoSEQ multiplex PCR, and TCRdb's table has in-frame clones only and misses some. The sample lists 230,000 or so clones, just over 65% occurring once. Material for sequencing was memory CD4+ T cells sorted from blood. The subset here: CD45RA-negative fraction. These receptors came from a man aged 25 to 40 in good health.

The CDR3 nucleotides are TGCGCCAGCAGCTTGGCGGACAGGAACACTGAAGCTTTCTTT. Its protein is CASSLADRNTEAFF. V usage is TRBV5-1 and J usage is TRBJ1-1; D possibly corresponds to TRBD1 (6 bases). The CDR3 is made up of 14 amino acids. Germline CDR1 and CDR2: SGHRS and YFSETQ. Trimming removed 0 bases at V and 1 base at J, with 7 bases between.

The CDR3 loop is CASGLRGFYEQYF. In DNA, the CDR3 is TGTGCCAGCGGTCTTCGGGGGTTCTACGAGCAGTACTTC. This chain connects TRBV6-4 to TRBJ2-7; weak D call: TRBD2 (6 bases). The CDR3 extends over 13 amino acids. V gave up 8 bases and J gave up 3 bases, with 14 bases separating them. CDR1 and CDR2 from the germline V gene are MRHNA and SNTAGT.

The V call is TRBV29-1, the J call TRBJ1-2; D not certain. V lost 7 bases and J 8 bases, leaving 20 bases between the germline ends. This CDR3 comprises 13 residues. The germline V gene encodes CDR1 SQVTM and CDR2 ANQGSEA. The CDR3 spells CSGKGTELGGYTF. DNA for the CDR3: TGCAGCGGGAAAGGAACTGAACTGGGCGGCTACACCTTC.

The V gene is TRBV5-1, the J gene TRBJ2-1, with TRBD2 identical over 10 bases. The V gene end was trimmed by 3 bases and the J gene end by 5 bases; junction bases not matched to a gene: 8. This CDR3 contains 16 residues. Germline CDR1 and CDR2: SGHRS and YFSETQ. The chain's CDR3 is CASSWTLAGANNEQFF. CDR3 sequence (DNA): TGCGCCAGCAGCTGGACGCTAGCGGGAGCCAACAATGAGCAGTTCTTC.

V gene TRBV28 combines with J gene TRBJ2-1; TRBD2 matches at 11 bases. J lost 4 bases, V lost 1 base, and 3 bases had no gene match. Germline values: CDR1 MDHEN, CDR2 SYDVKM. The CDR3 totals 16 residues. CDR3 nucleotides: TGTGCCAGCAGTTTATCCGTAGCGGGAGGGTACAATGAGCAGTTCTTC. Translated, it gives CASSLSVAGGYNEQFF.

The gene calls are TRBV5-1 and TRBJ2-1, with D unresolved. The germline V gene encodes CDR1 SGHRS and CDR2 YFSETQ. There are 16 residues in the CDR3. Trimming cost V 2 bases and J 0 bases, with 12 bases left between them. Here the CDR3 DNA reads TGCGCCAGCAGCTTATTAGTAGCAAGCTCCTACAATGAGCAGTTCTTC. This translates into CASSLLVASSYNEQFF.

The rearrangement links TRBV5-4 to TRBJ2-1; 11 bases agree with TRBD2. V lost 3 bases to trimming and J lost 5 bases; unmatched junction nucleotides: 10. The V gene's germline CDR1 is SGHNT and CDR2 YYREEE (reference sequence). The CDR3 length is 17 residues. CDR3: CASSSPTSGSRDNEQFF. CDR3 bases: TGTGCCAGCAGCTCCCCTACTAGCGGGAGTCGTGACAATGAGCAGTTCTTC.

The rearrangement joins TRBV10-3 to TRBJ2-7; TRBD2 agrees at 10 bases. This CDR3 contains 15 residues. V lost 4 bases, J lost 1 base, and 4 bases stayed unmatched. The germline V gene has CDR1 ENHRY and CDR2 SYGVKD. The CDR3 here is CAISGGLAKSYEQYF. As DNA, the CDR3 is TGTGCCATCAGTGGGGGACTAGCGAAATCCTACGAGCAGTACTTC.

This chain uses TRBV27 with TRBJ1-2; maybe TRBD1 (6 bases). Trimming took off 6 bases at V and 4 bases at J, with 18 bases between the two ends. The germline V gene has CDR1 MNHEY and CDR2 SMNVEV (reference sequence). CDR3 size: 15 residues. The CDR3 loop reads CASRFNRDTPYGYTF. CDR3 sequence (DNA): TGTGCCAGCAGGTTCAACCGGGACACCCCCTATGGCTACACCTTC.

This clone was seen a single time. This sequence joins TRBV6-1 and TRBJ1-2, with TRBD1 identical over 7 bases. Germline V gives CDR1 MNHNS, CDR2 SASEGT. The V gene end was trimmed by 7 bases and the J gene end by 4 bases; junction bases not matched to a gene: 12. The CDR3 has 15 residues. CDR3 in amino acids: CASNDWGGQPYGYTF. CDR3 DNA: TGTGCCAGCAATGATTGGGGGGGACAGCCCTATGGCTACACCTTC.

The V call is TRBV29-1, the J call TRBJ2-3; D may be TRBD1 (5 bases). The CDR3 runs to 17 residues. V was shortened by 4 bases and J by 2 bases, with 22 bases between the two germline ends. Germline V gene data show CDR1 as SQVTM and CDR2 as ANQGSEA. The CDR3 reads CSVVGIVGKGFTDTQYF. CDR3 DNA sequence: TGCAGCGTTGTAGGTATTGTTGGAAAGGGGTTCACAGATACGCAGTATTTT.

On this clone: A read error may account for a junction end that differs from germline. The chain combines TRBV7-7 with TRBJ2-5; D gene unclear. This CDR3 contains 13 residues. In germline, CDR1 is SSHAT, CDR2 FNYEAQ (reference sequence). CDR3 amino acids: CASSLIPEETQYF. As DNA, the CDR3 is TGTGCTAGCAGCTTAATCCCTGAGGAGACCCAGTACTTC. Based on the CDR3 plus reference TRBV7-7 and TRBJ2-5, the full variable domain is GAGVSQSPRYKVTKRGQDVTLRCDPISSHATLYWYQQALGQGPEFLTYFNYEAQPDKSGLPSDRFSAERPEGSISTLTIQRTEQRDSAMYRCASSLIPEETQYFGPGTRLLVL.

The chain is built from TRBV18 and TRBJ2-7; D is undetermined. The CDR3 length is 12 residues. Trimming removed 4 bases from V and 3 bases from J, with 7 bases in between. Germline V lookup: CDR1 KGHSH, CDR2 LQKENI. CDR3 nucleotides: TGTGCCAGCTCACGCCGCAACTACGAGCAGTACTTC. This translates into CASSRRNYEQYF.